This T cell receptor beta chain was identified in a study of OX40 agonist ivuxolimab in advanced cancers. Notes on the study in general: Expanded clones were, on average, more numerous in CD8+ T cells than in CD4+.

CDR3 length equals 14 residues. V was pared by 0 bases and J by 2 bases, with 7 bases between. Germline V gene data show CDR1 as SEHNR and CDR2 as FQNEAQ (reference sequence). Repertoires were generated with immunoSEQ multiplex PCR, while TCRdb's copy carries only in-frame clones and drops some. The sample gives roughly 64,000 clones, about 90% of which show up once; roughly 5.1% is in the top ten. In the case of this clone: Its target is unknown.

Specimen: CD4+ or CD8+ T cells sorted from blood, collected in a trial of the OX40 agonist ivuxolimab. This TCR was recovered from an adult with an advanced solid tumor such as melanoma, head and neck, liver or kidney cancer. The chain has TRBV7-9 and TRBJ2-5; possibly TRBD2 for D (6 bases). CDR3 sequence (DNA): TGTGCCAGCAGCTTAGCGGGAGGACAAGAGACCCAGTACTTC. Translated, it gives CASSLAGGQETQYF. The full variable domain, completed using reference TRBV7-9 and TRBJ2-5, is DTGVSQNPRHKITKRGQNVTFRCDPISEHNRLYWYRQTLGQGPEFLTYFQNEAQLEKSRLLSDRFSAERPKGSFSTLEIQRTEQGDSAMYLCASSLAGGQETQYFGPGTRLLVL.